This T cell receptor (beta chain) derives from a study of identical twins. Study-wide points: Sharing of beta out-of-frame sequences by twins showed a weaker excess. Models predicted less out-of-frame TCR alpha sharing in monozygotic twins than was found.

Per germline, CDR1 SGHAT and CDR2 FQNNGV. CDR3 length: 16 amino acids. Between the trimmed V and J ends, which lost 5 bases and 0 bases, there was a span of 15 bases. Comment on this clonotype: The antigen is undetermined.

TCRdb recomputed calls from the 5' RACE reads with MiXCR, one row per CDR3 protein. The sample records some 500,000 distinct CDR3 sequences, approximately 15% being singletons. The sample also formed part of further work on yellow fever vaccine responses in identical twins. That paper states: Vaccine T cell responses of twins reportedly seemed partly convergent and partly personalized.

The TCR originated in a woman in her late teens or twenties in good health. Sequencing was done on a sample of CD4+ T cells sorted from blood. The chain has TRBV11-2 and TRBJ2-3; tentatively, D is TRBD1 or TRBD2 (5 bases each). This CDR3 is CASSPTGRFSTDTQYF. The CDR3 DNA reads TGTGCCAGCAGCCCGACGGGGCGGTTTAGCACAGATACGCAGTATTTT.